This is a list of T cell receptor beta chains from one sample in a study of cytomegalovirus exposure and HLA in healthy donors. Generated by immunoSEQ multiplex PCR, the TCRdb table keeps only in-frame clones and is missing some. The table shows about 250,000 clones, with under 80% occurring only once. The sequencing input was PBMCs. All receptors derive from a female donor in good health and CMV-seronegative. Each CDR3 is given with its conserved first and last residue. A D gene is named only where the DNA matches it firmly. Clone sizes are given selectively: once, few, many, or a class where the clone is expanded.

j_call cdr3_length d_call clone_size v_call cdr3_aa cdr3_nt
TRBJ2-7 13 TRBD2 - TRBV27 CASSLAGVREQYF TGTGCCAGCAGTTTGGCGGGAGTACGCGAGCAGTACTTC
TRBJ2-3 16 TRBD1 - TRBV28 CASSSIDREAPDTQYF TGTGCCAGCAGTTCGATCGACAGGGAAGCCCCAGATACGCAGTATTTT
TRBJ2-4 16 TRBD2 few TRBV2 CASTIGLATPGGIQYF TGTGCCAGCACCATAGGACTAGCGACTCCAGGGGGCATTCAGTACTTC
TRBJ2-7 13 - few TRBV25-1 CASSESGRDEQYF TGTGCCAGCAGTGAATCGGGTCGGGACGAGCAGTACTTC
TRBJ1-1 15 - - TRBV10-3 CAISESDRLNTEAFF TGTGCCATCAGTGAGTCAGACAGGCTGAACACTGAAGCTTTCTTT
TRBJ1-4 15 - - TRBV15 CATSRDGTPEGKLFF TGTGCCACCAGCCGGGACGGGACACCTGAAGGAAAACTGTTTTTT
TRBJ2-1 13 TRBD2 few TRBV6-1 CATRGGLGYEQFF TGTGCCACCCGGGGGGGACTAGGCTATGAGCAGTTCTTC
TRBJ2-1 15 TRBD1 - TRBV7-9 CASSGPGQGGNEQFF TGTGCCAGCAGTGGGCCGGGACAGGGAGGCAATGAGCAGTTCTTC
TRBJ2-7 16 TRBD2 - TRBV27 CASSPDFAGAYYEQYF TGTGCCAGCAGCCCCGACTTCGCGGGAGCGTACTACGAGCAGTACTTC
TRBJ2-7 13 - - TRBV7-9 CASSVPGYYEQYF TGTGCCAGTAGCGTCCCAGGGTACTACGAGCAGTACTTC
TRBJ1-5 14 - few TRBV2 CASSESGGGQPQHF TGTGCCAGCAGTGAATCTGGGGGCGGTCAGCCCCAGCATTTT
TRBJ2-7 15 TRBD1 - TRBV27 CASSTRTGQSYEQYF TGTGCCAGCAGTACCAGGACAGGGCAAAGCTACGAGCAGTACTTC
TRBJ1-4 15 TRBD1 - TRBV28 CASSLTQGALEKLFF TGTGCCAGCAGTTTGACACAGGGGGCGCTTGAAAAACTGTTTTTT
TRBJ2-2 13 - - TRBV10-2 CASSELAAGELFF TGCGCCAGCAGTGAGTTGGCAGCCGGGGAGCTGTTTTTT
TRBJ1-3 13 - few TRBV19 CASSFSSGNTIYF TGTGCCAGTAGTTTTAGCTCTGGAAACACCATATATTTT
TRBJ2-7 14 TRBD1 - TRBV6-5 CASSPRQGWAEQYF TGTGCCAGCAGTCCACGACAGGGGTGGGCCGAGCAGTACTTC
TRBJ2-6 13 - - TRBV19 CASSYSGANVLTF TGTGCCAGTAGTTACTCTGGGGCCAACGTCCTGACTTTC
TRBJ2-7 14 - few TRBV5-6 CASSLGAFSYEQYF TGTGCCAGCAGCCTGGGAGCGTTCTCCTACGAGCAGTACTTC
TRBJ2-3 15 - - TRBV28 CASRAVGGYTDTQYF TGTGCCAGCAGGGCCGTAGGAGGGTACACAGATACGCAGTATTTT
TRBJ2-7 19 TRBD2 once TRBV28 CASSINSYDTSGSWDEQYF TGTGCCAGCAGTATTAATTCCTACGATACTAGCGGGAGCTGGGACGAGCAGTACTTC
TRBJ1-2 14 - - TRBV6-1 CASSESQTGYGYTF TGTGCCAGCAGTGAATCCCAAACAGGCTATGGCTACACCTTC
TRBJ2-1 18 TRBD2 - TRBV4-1 CASSQAFSSGRYYNEQFF TGCGCCAGCAGCCAAGCCTTCTCTAGCGGGAGGTACTACAATGAGCAGTTCTTC
TRBJ2-7 14 - - TRBV2 CASSAGRTAYEQYF TGTGCCAGCAGTGCAGGGCGGACGGCCTACGAGCAGTACTTC
TRBJ1-1 16 - - TRBV5-1 CASSSRDRYINTEAFF TGCGCCAGCAGCTCGAGAGACAGGTACATTAACACTGAAGCTTTCTTT
TRBJ2-5 15 TRBD2 - TRBV27 CASADGGGGKETQYF TGTGCCAGCGCCGACGGAGGCGGGGGGAAGGAGACCCAGTACTTC
TRBJ1-1 13 - once TRBV5-1 CASSLDAVTEAFF TGCGCCAGCAGCTTGGACGCGGTAACTGAAGCTTTCTTT
TRBJ2-5 16 - few TRBV5-1 CASRKGLVGEQETQYF TGCGCCAGCAGAAAGGGACTGGTGGGGGAACAAGAGACCCAGTACTTC
TRBJ2-1 14 - - TRBV18 CASSPDLFYNEQFF TGTGCCAGCTCACCTGACTTATTCTACAATGAGCAGTTCTTC
TRBJ1-1 13 TRBD1 - TRBV5-4 CASRGQGETEAFF TGTGCCAGCCGGGGACAGGGGGAAACTGAAGCTTTCTTT
TRBJ2-1 15 TRBD2 - TRBV7-2 CASSLGLAGAGEQFF TGTGCCAGCAGCTTAGGGCTAGCGGGAGCGGGTGAGCAGTTCTTC
TRBJ2-3 15 TRBD2 - TRBV11-2 CASSLDPLAGGVQYF TGTGCCAGCAGCTTAGATCCGCTAGCGGGAGGGGTGCAGTATTTT
TRBJ1-4 15 - few TRBV5-6 CASSALTNQNEKLFF TGTGCCAGCAGCGCTTTGACTAACCAGAATGAAAAACTGTTTTTT
TRBJ2-6 16 TRBD1 - TRBV2 CAGGQGQLSGANVLTF TGTGCCGGCGGACAGGGGCAACTCTCTGGGGCCAACGTCCTGACTTTC
TRBJ2-7 15 - - TRBV11-2 CASSSYRGRDYEQYF TGTGCCAGCAGCTCGTATAGGGGAAGGGACTACGAGCAGTACTTC
TRBJ1-1 16 TRBD1 - TRBV18 CASSLGTGGKDTEAFF TGTGCCAGCTCACTAGGGACAGGGGGCAAGGACACTGAAGCTTTCTTT
TRBJ1-1 12 - - TRBV10-1 CASSEPGTEAFF TGCGCCAGCAGTGAACCGGGGACTGAAGCTTTCTTT
TRBJ1-5 16 - - TRBV4-1 CASSQAVGAGNQPQHF TGCGCCAGCAGCCAAGCGGTGGGGGCGGGCAATCAGCCCCAGCATTTT
TRBJ2-1 16 - - TRBV9 CASSPYRDSSRNEQFF TGTGCCAGCAGCCCATACCGGGACTCAAGCCGAAATGAGCAGTTCTTC
TRBJ2-1 13 TRBD2 - TRBV29-1 CSVRTSGRNEQFF TGCAGCGTTCGTACTAGCGGGAGGAATGAGCAGTTCTTC
TRBJ2-2 15 - few TRBV7-9 CSSSLVGERTGELFF TGTTCCAGCAGCTTAGTTGGCGAGCGCACCGGGGAGCTGTTTTTT
TRBJ2-3 12 - - TRBV27 CASSPGTDTQYF TGTGCCAGCAGTCCCGGCACAGATACGCAGTATTTT
TRBJ1-4 15 TRBD1 few TRBV6-1 CASSTIQGGSEKLFF TGTGCCAGCAGTACAATACAGGGGGGGAGTGAAAAACTGTTTTTT
TRBJ2-7 14 - - TRBV7-9 CASSFETGIYEQYF TGTGCCAGCAGCTTTGAAACGGGAATCTACGAGCAGTACTTC
TRBJ2-1 13 TRBD2 - TRBV7-9 CASSAGAGNEQFF TGTGCCAGTTCAGCGGGAGCCGGCAATGAGCAGTTCTTC
TRBJ2-2 14 - - TRBV5-1 CASRNGSNTGELFF TGCGCCAGCAGGAACGGGTCGAACACCGGGGAGCTGTTTTTT
TRBJ2-2 15 - - TRBV7-2 CASSFLGRGTGELFF TGTGCCAGCAGCTTTCTGGGCAGGGGCACCGGGGAGCTGTTTTTT
TRBJ1-4 16 TRBD1 - TRBV5-1 CASSLGQGPGSEKLFF TGCGCCAGCAGCTTGGGACAGGGCCCGGGGTCTGAAAAACTGTTTTTT
TRBJ1-3 15 TRBD1 - TRBV30 CAWRKGQSSGNTIYF TGTGCCTGGAGGAAGGGACAGAGTTCTGGAAACACCATATATTTT
TRBJ2-3 15 TRBD2 - TRBV7-3 CASSFLAGETDTQYF TGTGCCAGCAGCTTTCTAGCGGGAGAGACAGATACGCAGTATTTT
TRBJ1-4 16 - once TRBV27 CASSPSRAPGGGKLFF TGTGCCAGCAGCCCGTCCCGGGCCCCGGGAGGAGGAAAACTGTTTTTT
TRBJ1-1 15 TRBD1 - TRBV18 CASSLTGAGNTEAFF TGTGCCAGCTCGCTTACAGGGGCGGGGAACACTGAAGCTTTCTTT
TRBJ2-7 15 TRBD2 - TRBV6-1 CAIYIPSGSTYEQYF TGTGCCATCTATATCCCTAGCGGCTCCACCTACGAGCAGTACTTC
TRBJ2-7 16 - - TRBV6-6 CASSYRAGRRSYEQYF TGTGCCAGCAGCTACAGGGCGGGAAGGAGATCCTACGAGCAGTACTTC
TRBJ1-2 15 - - TRBV4-1 CASSQVGETGHGYTF TGCGCCAGCAGCCAAGTAGGGGAGACAGGCCATGGCTACACCTTC
TRBJ2-1 13 TRBD2 - TRBV14 CASSHRGLASQFF TGTGCCAGCAGCCACCGCGGACTAGCCTCCCAGTTCTTC
TRBJ2-4 18 TRBD2 once TRBV5-8 CASSFITVAGGRLGIQYF TGTGCCAGCAGCTTCATCACGGTAGCGGGAGGACGGTTAGGCATTCAGTACTTC
TRBJ2-7 19 - - TRBV4-1 CASSQEGGRVRGGSYEQYF TGCGCCAGCAGCCAAGAGGGGGGGAGAGTCAGGGGAGGGTCCTACGAGCAGTACTTC